This T cell receptor beta chain is from a study of metastatic and nonmetastatic thyroid tumors. About the research overall: Comparison of repertoires was carried out across blood and tumor or nodule tissue from malignant and benign thyroid patients. General study results and limits: Relative to benign nodules, malignant thyroid tumors were reportedly characterized by significantly elevated TCR beta diversity in blood and tumor.

There were no patients who had received any treatment before thyroid surgery. By sample fraction, this clone is medium-sized. What it binds is unknown. The CDR3 covers 17 residues. The germline CDR1 and CDR2 sequences are MNHEY and SMNVEV (reference sequence). Unmatched junction bases numbered 4, after V lost 5 bases and J lost 0 bases. Authors' processing steps: Construction of a distant-metastasis classifier for papillary thyroid cancer relied on CDR3 differences across clinicopathological groups. With MiXCR, TCRdb reprocessed the PCR reads. TCRdb, not the authors, supplied the V and J calls. Of 25,000 to 30,000 clones in the sample, roughly 25% were seen once.

The origin of this receptor is a female donor with papillary thyroid cancer or a benign thyroid nodule (not recorded which). Some clones in this sample may be carry-over from other donors' samples. The V call is TRBV27, the J call TRBJ2-3; 14 bases align to TRBD2. The sequenced sample was blood. CDR3 nucleotide sequence: TGTGCCAGCAGTCGACTAGCGGGAGGGCCTAGCACAGATACGCAGTATTTT. Encoded protein: CASSRLAGGPSTDTQYF.